This passage covers 7 T cell receptor beta chains from one sample sequenced in a study of regulatory T cells in long-lasting Graves disease. The time point was: newly diagnosed GD, antithyroid drugs for less than 3 months. PBMCs were the source of the RNA used for TCR sequencing. Through Arm-PCR of CDR3 regions and iRepertoire HTBI primers, TCR beta libraries were built. TCRdb re-called the multiplex PCR reads through MiXCR, storing one row per CDR3 protein. The table shows about 440,000 distinct CDR3 sequences, with around 14% occurring only once. A further study also used this sample, focusing on T cells in Graves' hyperthyroidism and ophthalmopathy.

The sample consisted of peripheral blood mononuclear cells (PBMCs), taken at new diagnosis, from a patient treated with antithyroid drugs. All receptors derive from a woman in her thirties with Graves disease.

The chain combines TRBV20-1 with TRBJ2-2, with D tentatively TRBD1 or TRBD2 (5 bases each). Trimming removed 3 bases at V and 6 bases at J, with 14 bases between. Germline CDR1 reads DFQATT; CDR2 reads SNEGSKA (reference sequence). CDR3 size: 14 residues. The CDR3 here is CSASHWDGAGELFF. The CDR3 DNA reads as TGCAGTGCTAGTCATTGGGACGGGGCCGGGGAGCTGTTTTTT.

In its sample, this clonotype was seen many times. This chain uses TRBV11-2 with TRBJ2-3, with 16 bases fitting TRBD2. The V gene end was trimmed by 5 bases and the J gene end by 0 bases; junction bases not matched to a gene: 5. Germline V gives CDR1 SGHAT, CDR2 FQNNGV. This CDR3 has 18 residues. CDR3: CASSGGTSGRVSTDTQYF. For the CDR3, the DNA is TGTGCCAGCAGCGGCGGGACTAGCGGGAGGGTGAGCACAGATACGCAGTATTTT.

This chain links TRBV29-1 with TRBJ2-7, with D possibly being TRBD2 (8 bases). Trimming pared 6 bases from V and 6 bases from J, leaving 18 bases between. The CDR3 sequence is 13 residues long. Germline-derived CDR1 and CDR2 are SQVTM and ANQGSEA. The CDR3 is CSVAGTRQGEQYF. CDR3 in DNA: TGCAGCGTAGCCGGGACTAGACAGGGCGAGCAGTACTTC.

This clonotype was detected ten times or more. This chain joins TRBV6-1 and TRBJ1-5; D unclear. V was cut by 2 bases and J by 5 bases, with 10 bases left in between. The CDR3 extends over 14 amino acids. Germline CDR1 and CDR2: MNHNS and SASEGT. CDR3 DNA: TGTGCCAGCAGTGAATCCGCACGAGATCAGCCCCAGCATTTT. It translates to CASSESARDQPQHF.

The table lists this clonotype with many counts. J is TRBJ2-1 and V is TRBV7-3; 9 bases are shared with TRBD2. In germline, CDR1 is SGHTA, CDR2 FQGTGA. The CDR3 sequence is 15 residues long. Trimming at V came to 2 bases and at J to 9 bases, leaving 8 bases not matched to a gene. The CDR3 bases are TGTGCCAGCAGCTTAGCTAGCGGGACCTTATTTGAGCAGTTCTTC. It translates to CASSLASGTLFEQFF.

This clonotype was seen at least ten times. The rearrangement links TRBV27 to TRBJ1-4, with D uncertain. V was cut by 5 bases and J by 2 bases, with 12 bases left in between. This CDR3 region has 15 residues. Germline CDR1 MNHEY, CDR2 SMNVEV (reference sequence). The CDR3: CASSPTSPTNEKLFF. In DNA form, the CDR3 reads TGTGCCAGCAGTCCTACTAGCCCCACTAATGAAAAACTGTTTTTT.

The CDR3 here is CASSPGILSRGTGELFF. CDR3 DNA: TGTGCCAGCAGCCCCGGCATTCTCTCCCGGGGGACCGGGGAGCTGTTTTTT. The chain uses TRBV5-5 and TRBJ2-2; TRBD2 is a possible D gene (6 bases). CDR3 size: 17 residues. Germline CDR1 is SGHKS and CDR2 is YYEKEE (reference sequence). The V and J ends lost 4 bases and 5 bases respectively, with 21 bases between them.